The sequence of this T cell receptor beta chain was determined in a study of cytomegalovirus exposure and HLA in healthy donors. On this clone: Its antigen remains unknown.

Use of 60 Vbeta and 13 Jbeta primers characterized the PCR. Clones were sequenced by immunoSEQ multiplex PCR, and TCRdb holds only the in-frame ones, with some missing. The table has tens of thousands of clones, 80% seen once; the top ten hold under 4%. Findings and limits, study-wide: Only CMV serostatus was available as immune exposure information. TCR beta V segments were, for the most part, productive about 87% or about 30% of the time in an earlier analysis. In a later analysis, TCR association rates varied by HLA locus: DRB1 most, HLA-C fewest.

Germline-derived CDR1 and CDR2 are SGHRS and YFSETQ. This CDR3 has 15 residues. V gave up 2 bases and J gave up 4 bases; unmatched junction bases: 3. The sequenced material came from PBMCs. This clonotype was obtained from a middle-aged woman in good health and CMV-seronegative. This chain links TRBV5-1 with TRBJ2-2; 9 bases are shared with TRBD2. CDR3 amino acids: CASSFAGGPTGELFF. The DNA of the CDR3 is TGCGCCAGCAGCTTTGCGGGAGGGCCCACCGGGGAGCTGTTTTTT.